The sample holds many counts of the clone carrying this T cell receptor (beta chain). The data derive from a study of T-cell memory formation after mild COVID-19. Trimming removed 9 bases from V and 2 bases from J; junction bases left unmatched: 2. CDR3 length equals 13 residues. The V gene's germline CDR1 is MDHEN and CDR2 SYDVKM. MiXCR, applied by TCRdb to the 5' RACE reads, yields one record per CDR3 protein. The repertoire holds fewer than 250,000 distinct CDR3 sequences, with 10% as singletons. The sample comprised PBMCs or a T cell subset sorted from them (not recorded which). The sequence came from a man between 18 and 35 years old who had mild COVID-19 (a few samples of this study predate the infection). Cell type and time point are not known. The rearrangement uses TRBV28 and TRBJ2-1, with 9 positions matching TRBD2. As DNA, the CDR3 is TGTGCCAGTTCTAGCGGGGCCTACAATGAGCAGTTCTTC. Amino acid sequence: CASSSGAYNEQFF.